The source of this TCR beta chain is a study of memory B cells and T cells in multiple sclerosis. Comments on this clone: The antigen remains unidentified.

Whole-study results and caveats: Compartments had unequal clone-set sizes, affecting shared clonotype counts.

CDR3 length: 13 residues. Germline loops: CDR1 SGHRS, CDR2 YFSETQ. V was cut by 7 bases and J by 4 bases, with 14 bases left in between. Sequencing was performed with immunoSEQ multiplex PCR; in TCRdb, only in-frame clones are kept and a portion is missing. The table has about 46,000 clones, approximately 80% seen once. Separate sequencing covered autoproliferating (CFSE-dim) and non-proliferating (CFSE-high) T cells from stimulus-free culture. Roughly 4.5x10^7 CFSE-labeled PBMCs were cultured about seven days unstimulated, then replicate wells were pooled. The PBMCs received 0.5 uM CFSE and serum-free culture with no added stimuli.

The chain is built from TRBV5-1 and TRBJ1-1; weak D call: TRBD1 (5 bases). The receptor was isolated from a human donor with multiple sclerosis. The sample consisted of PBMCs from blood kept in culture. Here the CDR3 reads CASLGGQGTEAFF. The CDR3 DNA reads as TGCGCCAGCCTGGGGGGTCAGGGCACTGAAGCTTTCTTT.